This passage covers 21 T cell receptor beta chains from one sample sequenced in a study of OX40 agonist ivuxolimab in advanced cancers. Measured with immunoSEQ multiplex PCR; TCRdb has only the in-frame clones, and not every one. The data show about 59,000 clones, about 87% seen once. The specimen comprised CD4+ or CD8+ T cells sorted from blood, sampled in a trial of the OX40 agonist ivuxolimab. The source is an adult with an advanced solid tumor such as melanoma, head and neck, liver or kidney cancer.

The rearrangement joins TRBV25-1 to TRBJ2-5; 8 nucleotides match TRBD2. The CDR3 is 15 residues long. Germline values: CDR1 MGHDK, CDR2 SYGVNS. V was clipped by 3 bases and J by 5 bases; unmatched bases: 8. CDR3 in DNA: TGTGCCAGCAGTGACCCGACTAGCGACGCGGAGACCCAGTACTTC. Translated, it gives CASSDPTSDAETQYF.

The chain carries TRBV10-3 and TRBJ1-2; D not certain. Germline lookup yields CDR1 ENHRY and CDR2 SYGVKD. Deletions cut 7 bases from V and 5 bases from J, with 14 bases between. The CDR3 totals 13 residues. CDR3 in amino acids: CAITPELEYGYTF. CDR3 bases: TGTGCCATCACCCCCGAATTGGAATATGGCTACACCTTC.

Details on this clone: A read error may produce the germline difference seen at one junction end. The gene calls are TRBV7-8 and TRBJ2-4; possible D gene TRBD2, 6 bases. The CDR3 length is 15 residues. The V gene's germline CDR1 is SGHVS and CDR2 FQNEAQ. CDR3 nucleotide sequence: TGTGCCAGCAGCCTAGCGAGGGACCCCACGAACATTCAGTACTTC. Its translation is CASSLARDPTNIQYF.

The J gene is TRBJ1-2, the V gene TRBV7-8; 8 bases are a match to TRBD1. J gave up 8 bases and V 6 bases, and 11 bases lay outside the gene matches. The CDR3 sequence is 14 residues long. The germline V gene encodes CDR1 SGHVS and CDR2 FQNEAQ. Written as DNA, the CDR3 is TGTGCCAGCAGTTACGGACAGGGCGATAGAGGCTACACCTTC. Translated: CASSYGQGDRGYTF.

The rearrangement joins TRBV18 to TRBJ2-3; either TRBD1 or TRBD2 may fit D (5 bases each). Trimming cost V 0 bases and J 1 base, with 8 bases left between them. Germline CDR1 and CDR2: KGHSH and LQKENI. The CDR3 contains 15 residues. CDR3 sequence: CASSPPGTGTDTQYF. The CDR3 DNA reads TGTGCCAGCTCACCACCAGGGACCGGCACAGATACGCAGTATTTT.

The V gene is TRBV30, the J gene TRBJ1-3, with 8 bases lining up with TRBD1. Germline values: CDR1 GTSNPN, CDR2 SVGIG (reference sequence). CDR3 length equals 15 residues. V trimming: 5 bases; J trimming: 0 bases; junction bases outside the gene matches: 6. CDR3 coding DNA: TGTGCCTGGGGCAGGGGGCTTAGCTCTGGAAACACCATATATTTT. Translation gives CAWGRGLSSGNTIYF.

The J gene is TRBJ2-3, the V gene TRBV5-1, with 15 bases lining up with TRBD2. Trimming removed 0 bases from V and 6 bases from J; junction bases left unmatched: 2. Germline CDR1 reads SGHRS; CDR2 reads YFSETQ. CDR3 length: 16 amino acids. The CDR3 here is CASSLGTSGRADTQYF. The DNA of the CDR3 is TGCGCCAGCAGCTTGGGGACTAGCGGGAGGGCGGATACGCAGTATTTT. Variable domain in full (rest from reference TRBV5-1 and TRBJ2-3): KAGVTQTPRYLIKTRGQQVTLSCSPISGHRSVSWYQQTPGQGLQFLFEYFSETQRNKGNFPGRFSGRQFSNSRSEMNVSTLELGDSALYLCASSLGTSGRADTQYFGPGTRLTVL.

This chain joins TRBV5-1 and TRBJ2-7; D remains unclear. The CDR3 is 15 amino acids. Germline values: CDR1 SGHRS, CDR2 YFSETQ. Trimming pared 2 bases from V and 0 bases from J, leaving 12 bases between. The DNA for the CDR3 is TGCGCCAGCAGCTTTTCTAGTGAGAGCTCCTACGAGCAGTACTTC. Translating it yields CASSFSSESSYEQYF.

The chain combines TRBV5-6 with TRBJ1-3; maybe TRBD1 (5 bases). The CDR3 spans 15 residues. Trimming removed 0 bases from V and 0 bases from J, with 7 bases in between. Germline V gene sequence: CDR1 SGHDT, CDR2 YYEEEE. The CDR3 DNA follows: TGTGCCAGCAGCTTGGGGGGCCACTCTGGAAACACCATATATTTT. Its protein product is CASSLGGHSGNTIYF. The full variable domain, rest sourced from reference TRBV5-6 and TRBJ1-3, is DAGVTQSPTHLIKTRGQQVTLRCSPKSGHDTVSWYQQALGQGPQFIFQYYEEEERQRGNFPDRFSGHQFPNYSSELNVNALLLGDSALYLCASSLGGHSGNTIYFGEGSWLTVV.

This rearrangement joins TRBV27 to TRBJ2-2, with D maybe TRBD2 (5 bases). This CDR3 comprises 14 residues. Looked up from germline, CDR1 is MNHEY and CDR2 is SMNVEV (reference sequence). V was pared by 2 bases and J by 1 base, with 5 bases between. This chain's CDR3 is CASSLRENTGELFF. In DNA form, the CDR3 reads TGTGCCAGCAGTTTACGGGAGAACACCGGGGAGCTGTTTTTT.

The chain joins TRBV5-5 to TRBJ2-7, with 7 bases identical to TRBD1. V gave up 1 base and J gave up 1 base; unmatched junction bases: 2. The CDR3 contains 14 residues. Per germline, CDR1 SGHKS and CDR2 YYEKEE (reference sequence). The CDR3: CASSLRRGSYEQYF. The CDR3 nucleotides read TGTGCCAGCAGCTTGCGCAGGGGGTCCTACGAGCAGTACTTC.

This clone appeared a single time. This chain uses TRBV28 with TRBJ1-2, with 12 nucleotides matching TRBD1. After removal of 5 bases from V and 3 bases from J, the junction contained 10 bases not matched to a gene. This CDR3 region has 17 residues. Germline values: CDR1 MDHEN, CDR2 SYDVKM. CDR3 in amino acids: CASSTRDRGRMDYGYTF. Here the CDR3 DNA reads TGTGCCAGCAGTACCCGGGACAGGGGGCGCATGGACTATGGCTACACCTTC.

V gene TRBV11-3 combines with J gene TRBJ2-3; 11 bases are a match to TRBD2. Germline CDR1 reads SGHNT; CDR2 reads YENEEA. The CDR3 runs to 16 residues. Trimming removed 0 bases from V and 7 bases from J; junction bases left unmatched: 6. CDR3 protein: CASSLDLAGGRNTQYF. CDR3 DNA: TGTGCCAGCAGCTTAGACCTAGCGGGGGGAAGGAATACGCAGTATTTT.

The rearrangement uses TRBV5-1 and TRBJ1-6, with D hard to call. The CDR3 sequence is 13 residues long. Looked up from germline, CDR1 is SGHRS and CDR2 is YFSETQ. V gave up 4 bases and J gave up 0 bases, with 2 bases separating them. The CDR3 DNA is TGCGCCAGCAGCCTCTCCTATAATTCACCCCTCCACTTT. Translating it yields CASSLSYNSPLHF. Complete variable domain (other parts from reference TRBV5-1 and TRBJ1-6): KAGVTQTPRYLIKTRGQQVTLSCSPISGHRSVSWYQQTPGQGLQFLFEYFSETQRNKGNFPGRFSGRQFSNSRSEMNVSTLELGDSALYLCASSLSYNSPLHFGNGTRLTVT.

This clone was found once. This sequence joins TRBV7-2 and TRBJ1-6; no reliable D call. Germline assignment: CDR1 SGHTA and CDR2 FQGNSA. V was clipped by 5 bases and J by 8 bases, with 7 bases between them. There are 12 residues in the CDR3. The CDR3 protein is CASSLSYSPLHF. In DNA form, the CDR3 reads TGTGCCAGCAGCCTCTCTTATTCACCCCTCCACTTT.

V gene TRBV19 combines with J gene TRBJ1-5, with TRBD1 matching 8 bases. Germline V gene sequence: CDR1 LNHDA, CDR2 SQIVND (reference sequence). V was pared by 1 base and J by 6 bases, with 5 bases of the junction left unmatched. This CDR3 spans 15 amino acids. The CDR3 sequence is CASSIGDRGSQPQHF. CDR3 nucleotide sequence: TGTGCCAGTAGTATAGGAGACAGGGGTAGTCAGCCCCAGCATTTT. Full variable domain (outside the CDR3, taken from reference TRBV19 and TRBJ1-5): DGGITQSPKYLFRKEGQNVTLSCEQNLNHDAMYWYRQDPGQGLRLIYYSQIVNDFQKGDIAEGYSVSREKKESFPLTVTSAQKNPTAFYLCASSIGDRGSQPQHFGDGTRLSIL.

This chain links TRBV18 with TRBJ2-7; the match to TRBD2 covers 7 bases. J lost 4 bases, V lost 1 base, and 4 bases had no gene match. Germline V gives CDR1 KGHSH, CDR2 LQKENI. CDR3 length: 14 amino acids. The CDR3 DNA reads TGTGCCAGCTCACCACGGACTAGTGGGTACGAGCAGTACTTC. It encodes CASSPRTSGYEQYF.

This chain links TRBV7-9 with TRBJ2-5; D unclear. V gave up 5 bases and J gave up 6 bases, with 10 bases separating them. The CDR3 covers 12 residues. Germline CDR1 and CDR2: SEHNR and FQNEAQ (reference sequence). This CDR3 is CASSTRRQTQYF. The CDR3 bases are TGTGCCAGCAGCACCCGGAGACAGACCCAGTACTTC.

This clone was seen a few times. This chain joins TRBV2 and TRBJ1-5; 12 bases are a match to TRBD1. The CDR3 length is 13 residues. The trim removed 10 bases at V and 7 bases at J, leaving 5 bases unmatched. Germline-derived CDR1 and CDR2 are SNHLY and FYNNEI. The CDR3 protein is CATGQGAGQPQHF. The DNA of the CDR3 is TGTGCCACGGGACAGGGGGCGGGGCAGCCCCAGCATTTT.

The chain carries TRBV5-6 and TRBJ1-1, with no clear D. Trimming shortened V by 1 base and J by 6 bases, and 13 bases separated the two germline ends. Germline-derived CDR1 and CDR2 are SGHDT and YYEEEE. This CDR3 comprises 14 residues. The DNA for the CDR3 is TGTGCCAGCAGCTTGTACAATACTGGGCCTGAAGCTTTCTTT. It is translated as CASSLYNTGPEAFF.

This chain uses TRBV18 with TRBJ2-7; 10 bases are shared with TRBD1. Germline V gene data show CDR1 as KGHSH and CDR2 as LQKENI. V was pared by 3 bases and J by 5 bases, with 4 bases of the junction left unmatched. CDR3 length: 14 residues. DNA of the CDR3: TGTGCCAGCTCACCGGGGACAGGGGACAACGAGCAGTACTTC. Its translation is CASSPGTGDNEQYF.